The next 14 T cell receptor beta chains were all read from a single sample in a study of T cells in Graves' hyperthyroidism and ophthalmopathy. RNA transcripts provided the source from which TCR beta CDR3 regions were amplified. Researchers ran a first-round RT-PCR on the TCR CDR3 using the HTBI primer set. In TCRdb, the multiplex PCR reads were re-called with MiXCR into one record per CDR3 protein. The repertoire holds just over 550,000 distinct CDR3 sequences, just over 45% seen once, with nearly 8.5% in the top ten. The sequencing sample was made of peripheral blood or thyroid tissue (not recorded which). These receptor sequences come from a woman under 30 with Graves' hyperthyroidism.

This clonotype was seen more than once but under ten times. The chain uses TRBV29-1 and TRBJ2-3; no reliable D call. The germline gives CDR1 SQVTM, CDR2 ANQGSEA. The V end lost 5 bases, the J end lost 0 bases, and 9 bases lay between the germline ends. The CDR3 contains 13 residues. CDR3 sequence: CSVRPVSTDTQYF. The CDR3 DNA follows: TGCAGCGTTCGGCCCGTCAGCACAGATACGCAGTATTTT.

This clonotype turned up a few times. A junction end diverges from the germline sequence, so it may reflect a read error. J is TRBJ1-5 and V is TRBV5-1; TRBD1 agrees at 7 bases. Germline-derived CDR1 and CDR2 are SGHRS and YFSETQ. The CDR3 extends over 15 amino acids. The CDR3 here is CASSLAGGVNQPQHF. CDR3 coding DNA: TGTGCCAGCAGCTTGGCAGGGGGAGTTAATCAGCCCCAGCATTTT. Filled out from reference TRBV5-1 and TRBJ1-5, the complete variable domain reads KAGVTQTPRYLIKTRGQQVTLSCSPISGHRSVSWYQQTPGQGLQFLFEYFSETQRNKGNFPGRFSGRQFSNSRSEMNVSTLELGDSALYLCASSLAGGVNQPQHFGDGTRLSIL.

This sequence joins TRBV29-1 and TRBJ2-6, with D maybe TRBD1 (5 bases). V lost 4 bases, J lost 0 bases, and 13 bases lay in between. The V gene's germline CDR1 is SQVTM and CDR2 ANQGSEA. CDR3 length: 16 amino acids. The CDR3 loop reads CSVAPQVTSGANVLTF. The CDR3 DNA is TGCAGCGTTGCCCCACAGGTGACCTCTGGGGCCAACGTCCTGACTTTC.

The chain combines TRBV7-2 with TRBJ2-6; 7 bases fit TRBD1. Trimming took 5 bases from V and 3 from J; bases not matched to a gene: 4. There are 15 residues in the CDR3. Looked up from germline, CDR1 is SGHTA and CDR2 is FQGNSA. In DNA form, the CDR3 reads TGTGCCAGCAGCCCGGGACAGTTTGGGGCCAACGTCCTGACTTTC. Residues: CASSPGQFGANVLTF.

The chain joins TRBV29-1 to TRBJ2-5; D may match TRBD1 or TRBD2 (7 bases each). The CDR3 extends over 12 amino acids. Trimming removed 8 bases at V and 4 bases at J, with 14 bases between. Germline V gives CDR1 SQVTM, CDR2 ANQGSEA. Written as DNA, the CDR3 is TGCAGCCACGCAGGGGGGGGAGAGACCCAGTACTTC. Residues: CSHAGGGETQYF. Full variable domain (rest looked up from reference TRBV29-1 and TRBJ2-5): SAVISQKPSRDICQRGTSLTIQCQVDSQVTMMFWYRQQPGQSLTLIATANQGSEATYESGFVIDKFPISRPNLTFSTLTVSNMSPEDSSIYLCSHAGGGETQYFGPGTRLLVL.

The J gene is TRBJ1-1, the V gene TRBV7-9, with TRBD1 as a possible D gene (5 bases). The CDR3 spans 15 residues. Germline loops: CDR1 SEHNR, CDR2 FQNEAQ (reference sequence). The V end was cut by 1 base, the J end by 4 bases, with 13 bases between. The chain's CDR3 is CASSLEGLVFTEAFF. In DNA form, the CDR3 reads TGTGCCAGCAGCTTAGAGGGGTTAGTGTTCACTGAAGCTTTCTTT.

The rearrangement uses TRBV5-4 and TRBJ1-5, with TRBD1 matching 7 bases. Trimming at V came to 8 bases and at J to 2 bases, leaving 1 base not matched to a gene. From germline, CDR1 is SGHNT and CDR2 YYREEE (reference sequence). The CDR3 spans 12 residues. The CDR3 is CARTGGNQPQHF. CDR3 in DNA: TGTGCCAGAACAGGGGGCAATCAGCCCCAGCATTTT.

This clonotype was detected only a few times. The chain has TRBV7-2 and TRBJ1-3, with D perhaps matching TRBD1 (5 bases). This CDR3 spans 16 amino acids. The ends were cut back, 7 bases at V and 2 bases at J, with 18 bases in the middle. Germline CDR1 reads SGHTA; CDR2 reads FQGNSA. CDR3 nucleotides: TGTGCCAGCACCGACCTGGCGGGGGGAACTGGAAACACCATATATTTT. Amino acid sequence: CASTDLAGGTGNTIYF.

Ten or more counts support this clonotype. The chain couples TRBV24-1 to TRBJ1-5; D possibly corresponds to TRBD1 (6 bases). The CDR3 totals 15 residues. V was cut by 5 bases and J by 2 bases, with 12 bases left in between. CDR1 and CDR2 (germline): KGHDR, SFDVKD. Written as DNA, the CDR3 is TGTGCCACCAGTGCCGGGGGCGCGGGCAATCAGCCCCAGCATTTT. This encodes CATSAGGAGNQPQHF.

The V call is TRBV2, the J call TRBJ2-7; 7 nucleotides line up with TRBD2. V was pared by 5 bases and J by 2 bases, with 9 bases of the junction left unmatched. CDR1 is SNHLY, CDR2 FYNNEI, per germline. The CDR3 length is 15 residues. CDR3 sequence reads: CASSYLAGETYEQYF. CDR3 nucleotide sequence: TGTGCCAGCAGTTACCTGGCGGGAGAAACCTACGAGCAGTACTTC. Filled out from reference TRBV2 and TRBJ2-7, the complete variable domain reads EPEVTQTPSHQVTQMGQEVILRCVPISNHLYFYWYRQILGQKVEFLVSFYNNEISEKSEIFDDQFSVERPDGSNFTLKIRSTKLEDSAMYFCASSYLAGETYEQYFGPGTRLTVT.

This clonotype was counted only a few times. The chain is built from TRBV9 and TRBJ2-5; perhaps TRBD2 as D (6 bases). Germline V lookup: CDR1 SGDLS, CDR2 YYNGEE. This CDR3 spans 15 amino acids. The germline V and J ends were trimmed by 0 bases and 5 bases, with 14 bases remaining between them. For the CDR3, the DNA is TGTGCCAGCAGCGTAGGCGGGACTCTGGGGGAGACCCAGTACTTC. It encodes CASSVGGTLGETQYF.

The chain employs TRBV10-3 and TRBJ1-5; D might be TRBD1 (5 bases). There are 16 residues in the CDR3. The germline CDR1 and CDR2 sequences are ENHRY and SYGVKD. Trimming removed 6 bases from V and 0 bases from J, with 15 bases in between. This CDR3 reads CAISQGRGNSNQPQHF. DNA for the CDR3: TGTGCCATCAGCCAAGGCCGGGGCAATAGCAATCAGCCCCAGCATTTT.

The chain carries TRBV9 and TRBJ2-2; 11 bases line up with TRBD2. Unmatched junction bases numbered 15, after V lost 4 bases and J lost 7 bases. CDR1 is SGDLS and CDR2 is YYNGEE in the germline V gene. This CDR3 region has 18 residues. The CDR3 reads CASSPTIAGGPWYGELFF. The CDR3, as DNA: TGTGCCAGCAGCCCGACGATAGCGGGAGGGCCTTGGTACGGGGAGCTGTTTTTT.

This clonotype occurred a few times. This chain links TRBV9 with TRBJ1-2, with 12 positions matching TRBD1. Germline CDR1 is SGDLS and CDR2 is YYNGEE. Losses at the gene ends were 0 bases for V and 8 bases for J; bases not matched to a gene: 5. The CDR3 spans 15 residues. The CDR3 region is CASSVEGQGAGGYTF. Written as DNA, the CDR3 is TGTGCCAGCAGCGTAGAGGGACAGGGGGCCGGCGGCTACACCTTC.